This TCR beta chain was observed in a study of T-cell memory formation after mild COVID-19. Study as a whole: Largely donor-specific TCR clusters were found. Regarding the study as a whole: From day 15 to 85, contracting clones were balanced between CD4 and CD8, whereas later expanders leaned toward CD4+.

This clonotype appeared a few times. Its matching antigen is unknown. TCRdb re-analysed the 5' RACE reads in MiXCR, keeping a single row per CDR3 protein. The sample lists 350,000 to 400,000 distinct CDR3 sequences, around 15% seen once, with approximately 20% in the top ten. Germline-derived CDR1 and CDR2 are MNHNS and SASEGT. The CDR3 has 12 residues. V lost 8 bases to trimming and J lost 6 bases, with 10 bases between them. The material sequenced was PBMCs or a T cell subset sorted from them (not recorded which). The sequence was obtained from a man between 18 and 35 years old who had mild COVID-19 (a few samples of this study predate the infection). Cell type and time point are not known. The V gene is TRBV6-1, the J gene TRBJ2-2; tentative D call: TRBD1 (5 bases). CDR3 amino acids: CASHRPAGELFF. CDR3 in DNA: TGTGCCAGCCACAGGCCCGCCGGGGAGCTGTTTTTT.